A selection of T cell receptor beta chains follows, all from one sample in a study of T-cell memory formation after mild COVID-19. Each CDR3 protein is one row after TCRdb ran MiXCR on the 5' RACE reads. The data hold about 170,000 distinct CDR3 sequences, with 10% to 15% observed a single time. The material sequenced was PBMCs or a T cell subset sorted from them (not recorded which). These receptors came from a man between 18 and 29 years old who had mild COVID-19 (a few samples of this study predate the infection). Cell type and time point are not known. CDR3s include the opening cysteine and the closing phenylalanine or tryptophan. Fields, in order: V gene, clone size, D gene, J gene, CDR3 protein. A D gene is named only where the DNA matches it firmly. Size is omitted from some rows. Given values are once, few, many or a class for expanded clones.

v_call: TRBV28; clone_size: once; d_call: -; j_call: TRBJ1-1; cdr3_aa: CASSKIPDGNTEAFF
v_call: TRBV11-2; clone_size: -; d_call: TRBD1; j_call: TRBJ1-1; cdr3_aa: CASSTLKQGVTEAFF
v_call: TRBV20-1; clone_size: -; d_call: -; j_call: TRBJ1-2; cdr3_aa: CSAPAGEGDYGYTF
v_call: TRBV14; clone_size: few; d_call: -; j_call: TRBJ1-2; cdr3_aa: CASSQERNYGYTF
v_call: TRBV7-2; clone_size: -; d_call: -; j_call: TRBJ2-6; cdr3_aa: CAILRLLSSGANVLTF
v_call: TRBV11-2; clone_size: few; d_call: -; j_call: TRBJ1-1; cdr3_aa: CASSLESRTEAFF
v_call: TRBV4-3; clone_size: few; d_call: TRBD1; j_call: TRBJ1-4; cdr3_aa: CASSQSIGPDRGYEKLFF
v_call: TRBV11-2; clone_size: few; d_call: TRBD2; j_call: TRBJ2-1; cdr3_aa: CASSSRLGGGNEQFF
v_call: TRBV7-2; clone_size: many; d_call: -; j_call: TRBJ2-3; cdr3_aa: CASSLVVFGTDTQYF
v_call: TRBV7-2; clone_size: few; d_call: TRBD2; j_call: TRBJ2-3; cdr3_aa: CASSFGTSGGSTDTQYF
v_call: TRBV29-1; clone_size: few; d_call: -; j_call: TRBJ2-3; cdr3_aa: CSAARQTDTQYF
v_call: TRBV7-2; clone_size: -; d_call: -; j_call: TRBJ2-5; cdr3_aa: CASSLLGQPRETQYF
v_call: TRBV4-3; clone_size: -; d_call: TRBD1; j_call: TRBJ2-1; cdr3_aa: CASSKTGGVGNEQFF
v_call: TRBV7-2; clone_size: -; d_call: -; j_call: TRBJ2-5; cdr3_aa: CASSGANQETQYF
v_call: TRBV5-1; clone_size: -; d_call: -; j_call: TRBJ2-3; cdr3_aa: CASSSTGERDTQYF
v_call: TRBV5-1; clone_size: few; d_call: -; j_call: TRBJ2-6; cdr3_aa: CASSLTHSGANVLTF
v_call: TRBV5-1; clone_size: many; d_call: -; j_call: TRBJ1-1; cdr3_aa: CASSLDLYNTEAFF
v_call: TRBV20-1; clone_size: -; d_call: -; j_call: TRBJ1-1; cdr3_aa: CSALTPNTEAFF
v_call: TRBV5-1; clone_size: few; d_call: -; j_call: TRBJ2-2; cdr3_aa: CASSEDYEGGELFF
v_call: TRBV3-1; clone_size: few; d_call: -; j_call: TRBJ1-4; cdr3_aa: CASSHATSSSQEKLFF
v_call: TRBV7-2; clone_size: -; d_call: -; j_call: TRBJ2-5; cdr3_aa: CASSLGQGWETQYF
v_call: TRBV14; clone_size: -; d_call: -; j_call: TRBJ2-7; cdr3_aa: CASSQDSLSYEQYF
v_call: TRBV3-1; clone_size: -; d_call: -; j_call: TRBJ2-7; cdr3_aa: CASSQDIREQYF
v_call: TRBV5-6; clone_size: few; d_call: -; j_call: TRBJ1-5; cdr3_aa: CASSLGGARAVETQHF
v_call: TRBV7-2; clone_size: many; d_call: TRBD2; j_call: TRBJ2-7; cdr3_aa: CASTVAGGEQYF
v_call: TRBV4-3; clone_size: -; d_call: -; j_call: TRBJ1-4; cdr3_aa: CASSRGGGTREKLFF
v_call: TRBV9; clone_size: few; d_call: -; j_call: TRBJ2-1; cdr3_aa: CASSVVARGHNEQFF
v_call: TRBV5-1; clone_size: -; d_call: -; j_call: TRBJ1-5; cdr3_aa: CASSLAPPNQPQHF
v_call: TRBV6-5; clone_size: -; d_call: -; j_call: TRBJ1-6; cdr3_aa: CASSYEPPTSSPLHF
v_call: TRBV7-2; clone_size: -; d_call: TRBD1; j_call: TRBJ1-2; cdr3_aa: CASSPRQGALAYGYTF
v_call: TRBV5-1; clone_size: few; d_call: -; j_call: TRBJ2-1; cdr3_aa: CASDATGVSREQFF
v_call: TRBV4-1; clone_size: many; d_call: -; j_call: TRBJ2-5; cdr3_aa: CASSQGNGGGETQYF
v_call: TRBV12-3/TRBV12-4; clone_size: few; d_call: TRBD1; j_call: TRBJ2-1; cdr3_aa: CASRPGTGVYNEQFF
v_call: TRBV7-2; clone_size: few; d_call: TRBD1; j_call: TRBJ1-2; cdr3_aa: CASSLDYQGGGYTF
v_call: TRBV20-1; clone_size: once; d_call: -; j_call: TRBJ2-3; cdr3_aa: CSGSGTTADTQYF
v_call: TRBV4-3; clone_size: few; d_call: -; j_call: TRBJ1-5; cdr3_aa: CASSQELRQPQHF
v_call: TRBV5-6; clone_size: -; d_call: -; j_call: TRBJ2-3; cdr3_aa: CASSWDVADTQYF
v_call: TRBV2; clone_size: -; d_call: TRBD1; j_call: TRBJ1-1; cdr3_aa: CASGTGMNTEAFF
v_call: TRBV5-1; clone_size: -; d_call: -; j_call: TRBJ2-1; cdr3_aa: CASSLAIDYSYNEQFF
v_call: TRBV4-3; clone_size: few; d_call: -; j_call: TRBJ1-4; cdr3_aa: CASSQWEQGQEKLFF
v_call: TRBV6-2/TRBV6-3; clone_size: -; d_call: TRBD2; j_call: TRBJ2-1; cdr3_aa: CASRPLRGGLYEQFF
v_call: TRBV5-1; clone_size: -; d_call: -; j_call: TRBJ2-5; cdr3_aa: CASTLRLRGETQYF
v_call: TRBV27; clone_size: few; d_call: -; j_call: TRBJ2-2; cdr3_aa: CASSFQGGNTGELFF
v_call: TRBV12-3/TRBV12-4; clone_size: -; d_call: -; j_call: TRBJ2-5; cdr3_aa: CASSLGPFGKTQYF
v_call: TRBV2; clone_size: few; d_call: -; j_call: TRBJ2-5; cdr3_aa: CASTIMETQYF
v_call: TRBV5-1; clone_size: -; d_call: -; j_call: TRBJ2-5; cdr3_aa: CASSLTSLETQYF